This entry is about one T cell receptor (beta chain). Its target is unknown. Possible read error: a much larger clone is one base away. This sample was included in a study of regulatory T cells in long-lasting Graves disease. Overall study findings and caveats: Sharing of public clonotypes was greater in persistent patients (about 3,000) than in new patients (around 1,000).

Specified time point: newly diagnosed GD, antithyroid drugs for less than 3 months. The TCR library used RNA extracted from PBMCs. Germline CDR1 and CDR2: SNHLY and FYNNEI. The CDR3 has 13 residues. Trimming cost V 8 bases and J 2 bases, with 12 bases left between them. CDR3 regions were amplified by Arm-PCR using iRepertoire HTBI primers to build TCR beta libraries. In TCRdb, the multiplex PCR reads were re-called with MiXCR into one record per CDR3 protein. Here the sample spans around 420,000 distinct CDR3 sequences, about 14% being singletons. The chain combines TRBV2 with TRBJ1-1; no clear D gene. This material consisted of peripheral blood mononuclear cells (PBMCs), taken at new diagnosis, from a patient treated with antithyroid drugs. This clonotype was obtained from a female donor with Graves disease. CDR3 protein: CASGRGINTEAFF. The CDR3 region has the DNA TGTGCCAGCGGACGGGGAATAAACACTGAAGCTTTCTTT.